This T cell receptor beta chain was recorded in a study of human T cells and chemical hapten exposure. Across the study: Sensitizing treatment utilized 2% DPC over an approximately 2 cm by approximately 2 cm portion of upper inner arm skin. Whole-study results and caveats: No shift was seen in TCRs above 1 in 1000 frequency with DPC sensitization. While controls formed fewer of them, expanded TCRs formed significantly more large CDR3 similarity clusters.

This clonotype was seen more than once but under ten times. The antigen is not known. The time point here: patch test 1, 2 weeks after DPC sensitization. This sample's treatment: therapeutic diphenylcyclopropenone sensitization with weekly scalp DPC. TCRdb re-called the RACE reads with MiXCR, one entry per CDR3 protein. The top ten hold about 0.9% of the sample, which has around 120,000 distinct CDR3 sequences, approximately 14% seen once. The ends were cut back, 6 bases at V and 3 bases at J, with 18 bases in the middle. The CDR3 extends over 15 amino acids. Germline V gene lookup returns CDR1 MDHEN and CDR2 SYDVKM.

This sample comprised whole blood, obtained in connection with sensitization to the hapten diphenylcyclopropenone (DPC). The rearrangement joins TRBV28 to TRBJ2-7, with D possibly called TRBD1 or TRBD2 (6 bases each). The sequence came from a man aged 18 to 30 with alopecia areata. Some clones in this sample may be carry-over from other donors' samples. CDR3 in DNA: TGTGCCAGCAGCCTTGATAGGGGGGCGTTCTACGAGCAGTACTTC. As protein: CASSLDRGAFYEQYF.